This is a list of T cell receptor beta chains from one sample in a study of blood T cells in healthy people across ages. One entry per CDR3 protein results from TCRdb running MiXCR on the 5' RACE reads. Of 600,000 to 1,000,000 distinct CDR3 sequences in the sample, 20% to 30% were seen once. The same sample was also used in a study of T cells of mothers and their children.

The specimen sequenced was blood. These receptors all come from a boy under 18 in good health. Both conserved end residues are part of each CDR3. Each record gives: V gene, J gene, CDR3 protein.

v_call: TRBV5-1
j_call: TRBJ2-7
cdr3_aa: CASRSQGPSDEQYF

v_call: TRBV27
j_call: TRBJ2-7
cdr3_aa: CASSFGVPPYEQYF

v_call: TRBV30
j_call: TRBJ2-3
cdr3_aa: CAWRDQGREDTQYF

v_call: TRBV7-2
j_call: TRBJ1-2
cdr3_aa: CASSLAGIGYTF

v_call: TRBV7-9
j_call: TRBJ2-4
cdr3_aa: CASSPGLEYIQYF

v_call: TRBV7-2
j_call: TRBJ1-2
cdr3_aa: CASSTLGQSYGYTF

v_call: TRBV20-1
j_call: TRBJ2-4
cdr3_aa: CSARDRAGKGSIQYF

v_call: TRBV12-3/TRBV12-4
j_call: TRBJ2-2
cdr3_aa: CASSYRLAANTGELFF

v_call: TRBV11-2
j_call: TRBJ1-1
cdr3_aa: CASSLDLPDWNTEAFF

v_call: TRBV4-3
j_call: TRBJ2-3
cdr3_aa: CASSQEGDSSTDTQYF

v_call: TRBV27
j_call: TRBJ2-2
cdr3_aa: CASSFGRNTGELFF

v_call: TRBV20-1
j_call: TRBJ2-7
cdr3_aa: CSASGRGYEQYF

v_call: TRBV5-1
j_call: TRBJ2-6
cdr3_aa: CASSLVSGAGANVLTF

v_call: TRBV15
j_call: TRBJ2-5
cdr3_aa: CATSRDMGQGDWETQYF

v_call: TRBV4-1
j_call: TRBJ2-7
cdr3_aa: CASSLLGYGSYEQYF

v_call: TRBV12-3/TRBV12-4
j_call: TRBJ1-2
cdr3_aa: CASSLGHPFGYGYTF

v_call: TRBV7-9
j_call: .
cdr3_aa: CASSLGSDFYEQYF

v_call: TRBV30
j_call: TRBJ2-3
cdr3_aa: CAWAGQGPDTQYF

v_call: TRBV6-5
j_call: .
cdr3_aa: CASSYRVDSSSYEQYF

v_call: TRBV4-2
j_call: TRBJ1-5
cdr3_aa: CASSQELGPGNQPQHF

v_call: TRBV18
j_call: .
cdr3_aa: CASSPATSGRGDEQYF

v_call: TRBV7-9
j_call: .
cdr3_aa: CASSQSGTGYEQYF

v_call: TRBV5-1
j_call: TRBJ2-1
cdr3_aa: CASSSEGQNNEQFF

v_call: TRBV3-1
j_call: TRBJ2-1
cdr3_aa: CASSQGLAGLREQFF

v_call: TRBV28
j_call: TRBJ2-6
cdr3_aa: CASIGGYSGANVLTF

v_call: TRBV5-4
j_call: TRBJ2-1
cdr3_aa: CASSLPGNGHNEQFF

v_call: TRBV3-1
j_call: TRBJ1-1
cdr3_aa: CASSFPGQGVTEAFF

v_call: TRBV6-2/TRBV6-3
j_call: TRBJ1-2
cdr3_aa: CASGYETGIYGYTF

v_call: TRBV24-1
j_call: TRBJ2-3
cdr3_aa: CATSGESGASTDTQYF

v_call: TRBV3-1
j_call: TRBJ2-5
cdr3_aa: CASRKEQGLTQETQYF

v_call: TRBV6-6
j_call: TRBJ1-2
cdr3_aa: CASSTQGSNYGYTF

v_call: TRBV18
j_call: TRBJ2-3
cdr3_aa: CASSPIPQQRTDTQYF

v_call: TRBV5-4
j_call: TRBJ2-7
cdr3_aa: CASSRVGVSEQYF

v_call: TRBV27
j_call: .
cdr3_aa: CASRRVGGSYEQYF

v_call: TRBV20-1
j_call: TRBJ2-1
cdr3_aa: CSAVADPPDEQFF